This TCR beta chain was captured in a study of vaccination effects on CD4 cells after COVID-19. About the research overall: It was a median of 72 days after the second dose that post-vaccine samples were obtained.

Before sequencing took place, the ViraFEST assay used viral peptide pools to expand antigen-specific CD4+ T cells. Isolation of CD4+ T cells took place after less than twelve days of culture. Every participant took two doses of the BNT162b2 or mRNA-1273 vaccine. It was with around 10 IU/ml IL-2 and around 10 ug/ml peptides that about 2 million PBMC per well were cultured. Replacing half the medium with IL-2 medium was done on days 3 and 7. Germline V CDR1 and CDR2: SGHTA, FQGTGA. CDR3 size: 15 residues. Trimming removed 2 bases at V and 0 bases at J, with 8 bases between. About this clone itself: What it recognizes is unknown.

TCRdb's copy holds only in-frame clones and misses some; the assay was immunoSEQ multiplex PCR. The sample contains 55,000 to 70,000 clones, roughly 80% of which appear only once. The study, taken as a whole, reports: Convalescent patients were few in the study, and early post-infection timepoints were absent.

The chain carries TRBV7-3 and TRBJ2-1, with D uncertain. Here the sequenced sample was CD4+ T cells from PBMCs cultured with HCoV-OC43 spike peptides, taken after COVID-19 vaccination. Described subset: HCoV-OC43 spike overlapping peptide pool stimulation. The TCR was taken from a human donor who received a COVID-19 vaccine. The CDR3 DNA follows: TGTGCCAGCAGCTTACTCCCGAGCTCCTACAATGAGCAGTTCTTC. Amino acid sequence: CASSLLPSSYNEQFF.